This T cell receptor (beta chain) appears in the sequencing data of a study of T cells after yellow fever vaccination. Study details: SMART-Seq v4 Ultra Low Input prepared the low-cell-number fractions. General study points: Only a small proportion of the clonotypes turned up in both the CD4 and the CD8 compartments, likely arising from convergent recombination. Most clones from primary vaccination were detected again post-booster (approximately 97% CD4, about 88% CD8).

A process of 5'RACE template switching, which added a universal primer site and UMIs, was used to make TCR cDNA. TCRdb used MiXCR to reprocess the 5' RACE reads, holding one entry per CDR3 protein. Here the sample spans 300,000 to 450,000 distinct CDR3 sequences, 7% to 10% being singletons. The CDR3 has 15 amino acids. Trimming removed 2 bases at V and 5 bases at J, with 16 bases between. Germline values: CDR1 SGDLS, CDR2 YYNGEE. This clonotype was seen a few times. Its antigen is unidentified. This clonotype was obtained from a man between 18 and 35 years old who received the YFV17D yellow fever vaccine. This specimen consisted of PBMCs, obtained about 49 days after the first yellow fever vaccination. The rearrangement uses TRBV9 and TRBJ1-1, with a possible D match to TRBD1 (5 bases). As DNA, the CDR3 is TGTGCCAGCAGCGTTGGGAGGGCAGGGAGAACTGAAGCTTTCTTT. This encodes CASSVGRAGRTEAFF.